Listed below are T cell receptor beta chains from one sample, sequenced in a study of T cell responses to AZD1222 COVID-19 vaccine. Only in-frame clones appear in the TCRdb table, and some are missing; sequencing was by immunoSEQ multiplex PCR. The sample shows around 100,000 clones, 70% to 90% of them seen only once. The sequences come from peripheral blood, collected on day 0 of AZD1222 vaccination. The receptors shown here come from an adult in good health. Both conserved end residues are part of each CDR3. Fields, in order: D gene, clone size, J gene, V gene, CDR3 DNA, CDR3 protein. A D gene is named only where the DNA matches it firmly. Only part of the rows carry a size: once, few, many, or a class if the clone is expanded.

D gene: TRBD1
clone size: few
J gene: TRBJ1-5
V gene: TRBV18
CDR3 DNA: TGTGCCAGCTCACTAAAGACAGGGGATAGCAATCAGCCCCAGCATTTT
CDR3 protein: CASSLKTGDSNQPQHF

D gene: NA
clone size: NA
J gene: TRBJ1-2
V gene: TRBV7-6
CDR3 DNA: TGTGCCAGCAGCTTAGCCGGGGCTGGCTACACCTTC
CDR3 protein: CASSLAGAGYTF

D gene: NA
clone size: NA
J gene: TRBJ1-1
V gene: TRBV19
CDR3 DNA: TGTGCCAGTAGTATATTTACAGGTGAGAGCACTGAAGCTTTCTTT
CDR3 protein: CASSIFTGESTEAFF

D gene: TRBD2
clone size: few
J gene: TRBJ2-2
V gene: TRBV10-1
CDR3 DNA: TGCGCCAGCAGTGAGCCCTTAGCGGGGATCGGCCCGAACACCGGGGAGCTGTTTTTT
CDR3 protein: CASSEPLAGIGPNTGELFF

D gene: TRBD2
clone size: NA
J gene: TRBJ2-1
V gene: TRBV10-3
CDR3 DNA: TGTGCCACTCTAGGAGCGGGAGGGTACAATGAGCAGTTCTTC
CDR3 protein: CATLGAGGYNEQFF

D gene: NA
clone size: few
J gene: TRBJ2-5
V gene: TRBV24-1
CDR3 DNA: TGTGCCACCAGTGACCCTCGAGCGGACGGGGAGACCCAGTACTTC
CDR3 protein: CATSDPRADGETQYF

D gene: TRBD1
clone size: NA
J gene: TRBJ2-2
V gene: TRBV29-1
CDR3 DNA: TGCAGCGTCAGGACAGGGGGCACCGGGGAGCTGTTTTTT
CDR3 protein: CSVRTGGTGELFF

D gene: NA
clone size: once
J gene: TRBJ1-2
V gene: TRBV6-2/TRBV6-3
CDR3 DNA: TGTGCCAGCAGTTATAGTCCGGATAGGAGATATGGCTACACCTTC
CDR3 protein: CASSYSPDRRYGYTF

D gene: NA
clone size: NA
J gene: TRBJ2-5
V gene: TRBV11-2
CDR3 DNA: TGTGCCAGCAGCCCCCGGGGGTGGAGTCAAGAGACCCAGTACTTC
CDR3 protein: CASSPRGWSQETQYF

D gene: TRBD2
clone size: NA
J gene: TRBJ2-3
V gene: TRBV2
CDR3 DNA: TGTGCCAGCCGAACTAGCGGGGGATTTCATACGCAGTATTTT
CDR3 protein: CASRTSGGFHTQYF

D gene: NA
clone size: NA
J gene: TRBJ1-5
V gene: TRBV11-2
CDR3 DNA: TGTGCCAGCAGCTTAGATGGTAGGGTCAATCAGCCCCAGCATTTT
CDR3 protein: CASSLDGRVNQPQHF

D gene: TRBD1
clone size: NA
J gene: TRBJ1-2
V gene: TRBV29-1
CDR3 DNA: TGCAGCGTCCGACAGGGAGACTATGGCTACACCTTC
CDR3 protein: CSVRQGDYGYTF

D gene: NA
clone size: NA
J gene: TRBJ1-2
V gene: TRBV5-1
CDR3 DNA: TGCGCCAGCAGCTTGGGACTGAATGACTATGGCTACACCTTC
CDR3 protein: CASSLGLNDYGYTF

D gene: NA
clone size: NA
J gene: TRBJ2-1
V gene: TRBV6-5
CDR3 DNA: TGTGCCAGCAGTTACTCCGGGAAGCAGTTCTTC
CDR3 protein: CASSYSGKQFF

D gene: TRBD2
clone size: NA
J gene: TRBJ2-2
V gene: TRBV27
CDR3 DNA: TGTGCCAGCAGGACCTTTAGCGGGGGAGTTAACACCGGGGAGCTGTTTTTT
CDR3 protein: CASRTFSGGVNTGELFF

D gene: TRBD1
clone size: NA
J gene: TRBJ1-2
V gene: TRBV7-9
CDR3 DNA: TGTGCCAGCAGCCCCGTTTCAATGGGACAGTCCTATGGCTACACCTTC
CDR3 protein: CASSPVSMGQSYGYTF

D gene: TRBD2
clone size: NA
J gene: TRBJ2-1
V gene: TRBV19
CDR3 DNA: TGTGCCAGTAGTATCCCCGGACTAGCGGCCTACAATGAGCAGTTCTTC
CDR3 protein: CASSIPGLAAYNEQFF

D gene: TRBD1
clone size: NA
J gene: TRBJ1-6
V gene: TRBV28
CDR3 DNA: TGTGCCAGCAGTTCGACAGGGGAGTATTTCGGGAATTCACCCCTCCACTTT
CDR3 protein: CASSSTGEYFGNSPLHF

D gene: NA
clone size: NA
J gene: TRBJ2-1
V gene: TRBV24-1
CDR3 DNA: TGTGCCACCAGTGATCCTACGAACGAGAGGGAGCAGTTCTTC
CDR3 protein: CATSDPTNEREQFF

D gene: NA
clone size: NA
J gene: TRBJ2-5
V gene: TRBV18
CDR3 DNA: TGTGCCAGCTCACGCTCAAATCAAGAGACCCAGTACTTC
CDR3 protein: CASSRSNQETQYF

D gene: NA
clone size: few
J gene: TRBJ2-5
V gene: TRBV7-9
CDR3 DNA: TGTGCCAGCAGCTACGGGGGAGAGACCCAGTACTTC
CDR3 protein: CASSYGGETQYF

D gene: NA
clone size: NA
J gene: TRBJ1-1
V gene: TRBV2
CDR3 DNA: TGTGCCAGCAGTGAAGGGGCACAGGGAGGGAACACTGAAGCTTTCTTT
CDR3 protein: CASSEGAQGGNTEAFF

D gene: NA
clone size: NA
J gene: TRBJ2-1
V gene: TRBV2
CDR3 DNA: TGTGCCACGGGGCGGGGACGATACAATGAGCAGTTCTTC
CDR3 protein: CATGRGRYNEQFF

D gene: TRBD2
clone size: few
J gene: TRBJ2-2
V gene: TRBV19
CDR3 DNA: TGTGCCAGTAGTATTAGGCGGGGGGGAAACACCGGGGAGCTGTTTTTT
CDR3 protein: CASSIRRGGNTGELFF

D gene: NA
clone size: NA
J gene: TRBJ2-1
V gene: TRBV30
CDR3 DNA: TGTGCCTGGAGCGGTTCCTTTGCCTACAATGAGCAGTTCTTC
CDR3 protein: CAWSGSFAYNEQFF

D gene: TRBD1
clone size: NA
J gene: TRBJ2-1
V gene: TRBV2
CDR3 DNA: TGTGCCAGCGGCCGGGACAGACAAGACAATGAGCAGTTCTTC
CDR3 protein: CASGRDRQDNEQFF